A single sample gave rise to the 22 T cell receptor beta chains below, sequenced in a study of siplizumab effects on memory and regulatory T cells. Assay used: immunoSEQ multiplex PCR; TCRdb lists only in-frame clones, some missing. Of about 14,000 clones in the sample, roughly 50% are singletons; the top ten hold under 9%. No antigens are known for them. Coculture of the mixed lymphocyte reaction cells took place at 37 degrees C and lasted about 6 days. The material sequenced was CFSE-low (dividing) CD4+ T cells sorted from an allogeneic mixed lymphocyte reaction. The receptors here all came from a human donor in good health; the cells came from an allogeneic mixed lymphocyte reaction.

Judged by abundance, this clone is medium-sized (0.01 to 0.1%). The sample has other DNA sequences that encode this CDR3 too. This rearrangement joins TRBV20-1 to TRBJ2-7, with unresolved D. V lost 6 bases and J lost 2, with 8 bases in between. This CDR3 has 11 amino acids. The germline gives CDR1 DFQATT, CDR2 SNEGSKA (reference sequence). The CDR3 is CSAPGAYEQYF. The CDR3 DNA reads TGCAGTGCCCCCGGCGCCTACGAGCAGTACTTC.

The chain joins TRBV28 to TRBJ2-7, with TRBD1 matching over 8 bases. The germline V gene encodes CDR1 MDHEN and CDR2 SYDVKM. CDR3 length equals 12 residues. V shed 8 bases, J shed 3 bases, and the junction held 3 bases outside the gene matches. This CDR3 reads CASAGQGYEQYF. The CDR3 DNA reads as TGTGCCAGCGCCGGACAGGGCTACGAGCAGTACTTC. Full variable domain (outside the CDR3, taken from reference TRBV28 and TRBJ2-7): DVKVTQSSRYLVKRTGEKVFLECVQDMDHENMFWYRQDPGLGLRLIYFSYDVKMKEKGDIPEGYSVSREKKERFSLILESASTNQTSMYLCASAGQGYEQYFGPGTRLTVT.

This clone is medium-sized. The rearrangement links TRBV27 to TRBJ1-1; tentatively, D is TRBD1 (6 bases). CDR1 and CDR2 from the germline V gene are MNHEY and SMNVEV (reference sequence). Trimming took 6 bases from V and 2 from J, leaving 13 bases between them. CDR3 length: 14 amino acids. In DNA, the CDR3 is TGTGCCAGCAGCCCATTACAGGGAAACACTGAAGCTTTCTTT. This encodes CASSPLQGNTEAFF.

This clone was detected only once. CDR3 in amino acids: CATQDRGHRGNQPQHF. CDR3 sequence (DNA): TGTGCCACCCAGGATAGGGGACACAGGGGCAATCAGCCCCAGCATTTT. The chain is built from TRBV2 and TRBJ1-5, with D perhaps matching TRBD1 (6 bases). Trimming took 10 bases from V and 2 from J, leaving 21 bases between them. CDR1 SNHLY and CDR2 FYNNEI come from the germline V gene. The length of the CDR3 is 16 residues.

V gene TRBV5-5 combines with J gene TRBJ2-1; 9 bases align to TRBD1. There are 15 residues in the CDR3. Germline trimming cut 2 bases from V and 5 bases from J; bases unmatched to any gene: 5. Germline V CDR1 and CDR2: SGHKS, YYEKEE (reference sequence). CDR3 nucleotide sequence: TGTGCCAGCAGCTTCTCCGGGACAGGGAACAATGAGCAGTTCTTC. Translated, it gives CASSFSGTGNNEQFF.

This clone was picked up a small number of times. The chain is built from TRBV7-9 and TRBJ2-7, with D hard to call. The V gene lost 5 bases and the J gene lost 7 bases, with 9 bases spanning the gap. The CDR3 sequence is 11 residues long. Germline CDR1 and CDR2: SEHNR and FQNEAQ (reference sequence). DNA of the CDR3: TGTGCCAGCAGCACCCACTTGGAGCAGTACTTC. Amino acid sequence: CASSTHLEQYF.

V is TRBV5-1 and J is TRBJ1-2; TRBD1 is a possible D gene (6 bases). This CDR3 region has 14 residues. CDR1 is SGHRS, CDR2 YFSETQ, per germline. V lost 0 bases and J 7 bases, leaving 13 bases between the germline ends. The CDR3 reads CASSLASAGVGYTF. In nucleotides, the CDR3 is TGCGCCAGCAGCTTGGCCAGCGCAGGGGTTGGCTACACCTTC.

In this sample, this clone turned up a few times. The rearrangement joins TRBV7-2 to TRBJ2-7, with 7 bases that match TRBD1. The CDR3 totals 13 residues. With 1 base clipped from V and 12 bases from J, the junction kept 9 bases outside the gene matches. Looked up from germline, CDR1 is SGHTA and CDR2 is FQGNSA. Here the CDR3 reads CASSLGMATGWYF. The DNA of the CDR3 is TGTGCCAGCAGCTTAGGTATGGCGACAGGGTGGTACTTC.

This clone was recorded a few times. CDR3 in amino acids: CASSVVGGSGANVLTF. CDR3 DNA: TGTGCCAGCAGCGTAGTCGGGGGGTCAGGGGCCAACGTCCTGACTTTC. This chain links TRBV9 with TRBJ2-6; 7 bases align to TRBD2. J was trimmed by 4 bases and V by 0 bases; bases with no gene match: 4. The CDR3 is 16 amino acids. CDR1 SGDLS and CDR2 YYNGEE come from the germline V gene.

The chain carries TRBV10-3 and TRBJ2-7, with TRBD1 identical over 10 bases. This CDR3 is 15 amino acids long. V shed 6 bases, J shed 6 bases, and the junction held 11 bases outside the gene matches. Germline CDR1 is ENHRY and CDR2 is SYGVKD. DNA of the CDR3: TGTGCCATCAGACAGGGACAGGGGCCTTCGGTCGAGCAGTACTTC. Protein sequence: CAIRQGQGPSVEQYF.

The CDR3 DNA sequence: TGTGCCAGCAGTATGTACAATGAGCAGTTCTTC. Its translation is CASSMYNEQFF. The chain links TRBV25-1 to TRBJ2-1, with unresolved D. The CDR3 has 11 amino acids. Germline V lookup: CDR1 MGHDK, CDR2 SYGVNS. V lost 5 bases, J lost 4 bases, and 3 bases lay in between. The variable domain in full, completed from reference TRBV25-1 and TRBJ2-1, reads EADIYQTPRYLVIGTGKKITLECSQTMGHDKMYWYQQDPGMELHLIHYSYGVNSTEKGDLSSESTVSRIRTEHFPLTLESARPSHTSQYLCASSMYNEQFFGPGTRLTVL.

The chain recombines TRBV4-2 with TRBJ1-5; D might be TRBD1 (5 bases). From germline, CDR1 is LGHNA and CDR2 YNFKEQ. V lost 1 base, J lost 2 bases, and 9 bases lay in between. There are 15 residues in the CDR3. CDR3 protein: CASSQGRDGNQPQHF. In DNA form, the CDR3 reads TGTGCCAGCAGCCAAGGCCGGGACGGCAATCAGCCCCAGCATTTT.

The rearrangement joins TRBV5-1 to TRBJ2-7; no clear D gene. This CDR3 is built from 13 residues. CDR1 SGHRS and CDR2 YFSETQ come from the germline V gene. V lost 1 base and J 3 bases, leaving 8 bases between the germline ends. CDR3 DNA sequence: TGCGCCAGCAGCTTGTTGTCGGGCTACGAGCAGTACTTC. Its translation is CASSLLSGYEQYF.

The chain links TRBV18 to TRBJ2-3; D unclear. Germline V gene data show CDR1 as KGHSH and CDR2 as LQKENI. The CDR3 totals 14 residues. With 6 bases removed from V and 6 bases from J, the gap between germline ends came to 16 bases. In nucleotides, the CDR3 is TGTGCCAGCTCGAGAAACGCAGCCTCGGATACGCAGTATTTT. This encodes CASSRNAASDTQYF.

The chain links TRBV4-2 to TRBJ2-5; 14 bases map to TRBD2. Germline V gives CDR1 LGHNA, CDR2 YNFKEQ. The CDR3 totals 17 residues. After removal of 4 bases from V and 4 bases from J, the junction contained 8 bases not matched to a gene. The CDR3 sequence: CASSPMGTSGSPETQYF. The CDR3 DNA sequence: TGTGCCAGCAGCCCAATGGGGACTAGCGGGAGCCCAGAGACCCAGTACTTC.

By share of the sample, this clone is medium-sized. The J gene is TRBJ1-5, the V gene TRBV2; 9 bases are a match to TRBD1. Germline loops: CDR1 SNHLY, CDR2 FYNNEI. V gave up 5 bases and J gave up 4 bases; unmatched junction bases: 6. This CDR3 has 15 amino acids. As DNA, the CDR3 is TGTGCCAGCAGTCAACAGGGGGCGCCGAATCAGCCCCAGCATTTT. Translation gives CASSQQGAPNQPQHF.

The chain employs TRBV6-1 and TRBJ1-2; 9 bases are shared with TRBD1. CDR1 and CDR2 (germline): MNHNS, SASEGT. The ends lost 11 bases at V and 4 bases at J; junction bases unmatched: 11. The CDR3 totals 14 residues. The CDR3 coding sequence is TGTGCCGGATCTACAGGGGGCTATGGCTATGGCTACACCTTC. This gives the protein CAGSTGGYGYGYTF.

CDR3 sequence (DNA): TGTGCCAGCTCGGACGGAGGGGGCCCCTACGAGCAGTACTTC. Translating it yields CASSDGGGPYEQYF. The chain recombines TRBV18 with TRBJ2-7, with D possibly matching TRBD1 (7 bases). The CDR3 has 14 amino acids. V lost 6 bases to trimming and J lost 2 bases, with 14 bases between them. The germline gives CDR1 KGHSH, CDR2 LQKENI.

V and J are TRBV30 and TRBJ1-2; TRBD1 matches at 9 bases. Germline CDR1 reads GTSNPN; CDR2 reads SVGIG (reference sequence). Trimming took 3 bases from V and 2 from J; bases not matched to a gene: 10. The CDR3 loop spans 16 amino acids. The CDR3 coding sequence is TGTGCCTGGAGCCCTAAAGGGACAGGGTCAAACTATGGCTACACCTTC. Amino acid sequence: CAWSPKGTGSNYGYTF.

The CDR3 reads CAWSDTSTDTQYF. In DNA, the CDR3 is TGTGCCTGGAGTGATACTAGCACAGATACGCAGTATTTT. The J gene is TRBJ2-3, the V gene TRBV30; no firm D call. Germline V CDR1 and CDR2: GTSNPN, SVGIG (reference sequence). This CDR3 has 13 amino acids. Trimming shortened V by 1 base and J by 0 bases, and 5 bases separated the two germline ends.

This clone was observed a handful of times. The chain carries TRBV6-1 and TRBJ2-2; 7 nucleotides agree with TRBD1. The germline gives CDR1 MNHNS, CDR2 SASEGT. The V segment lost 6 bases and the J segment 2 bases; nucleotides outside the gene matches: 6. The CDR3 contains 15 residues. The CDR3 here is CASSRGQVNTGELFF. CDR3 DNA: TGTGCCAGCAGCAGAGGACAGGTTAACACCGGGGAGCTGTTTTTT.

The chain joins TRBV28 to TRBJ2-1; 11 positions agree with TRBD2. Trimming removed 5 bases from V and 4 bases from J; junction bases left unmatched: 4. The CDR3 contains 15 residues. The germline gives CDR1 MDHEN, CDR2 SYDVKM. The CDR3 sequence: CASSPIAGGYNEQFF. The CDR3 bases are TGTGCCAGCAGTCCCATAGCGGGAGGGTACAATGAGCAGTTCTTC.